This TCR beta chain emerged from a study of blood T cell repertoires in COVID-19. The wider study: The analysed material was cDNA or gDNA that came from T cells, B-cell-depleted T cells, or PBMCs.

In the original workflow: Nucleated cell counts were estimated from reference gene primer amplification. The protocol was immunoSEQ multiplex PCR, while the TCRdb copy is restricted to in-frame clones and leaves out a portion. Clonal size and the V and J genes are those of that table, whereas D and trimming came from the DNA. Of 300,000 to 350,000 clones in the sample, roughly 90% were seen once. With 5 bases clipped from V and 0 bases from J, the junction kept 3 bases outside the gene matches. The germline gives CDR1 SNHLY, CDR2 FYNNEI. The CDR3 spans 14 residues. The chain combines TRBV2 with TRBJ2-7, with TRBD2 matching over 8 bases. The TCR originated in a man between 18 and 35 years old with active or convalescent COVID-19. The sequenced sample consisted of peripheral blood. In nucleotides, the CDR3 is TGTGCCAGCAGTACTAGCGGTTTCTCCTACGAGCAGTACTTC. Amino acid sequence: CASSTSGFSYEQYF.